Listed here is a single T cell receptor beta chain. CDR3 length: 16 amino acids. CDR1 is MNHEY, CDR2 SMNVEV, per germline (reference sequence). V was trimmed by 2 bases and J by 1 base, leaving 14 bases between them. This sample stems from a study of blood T cells in healthy people across ages. PCR was performed a second time for about 6 to 12 cycles using a sample-barcoded 5' primer and a J-beta primer mix. MiXCR was run by TCRdb on the 5' RACE reads, yielding one entry per CDR3 protein. In the table there are 700,000 to 1,000,000 distinct CDR3 sequences, roughly 44% of which are singletons. The specimen sequenced was blood. J is TRBJ1-1 and V is TRBV27; tentative D call: TRBD1 (6 bases). The receptor's source is a man in his sixties in good health. CDR3 coding DNA: TGTGCCAGCAGTTTAAAACTGGGGGCGAGGAACACTGAAGCTTTCTTT. Translating gives CASSLKLGARNTEAFF.